The 28 T cell receptor beta chains in this list originate from one sample, sequenced in a study of T cells in Graves' hyperthyroidism and ophthalmopathy. Amplification targeted TCR beta CDR3 regions from RNA transcripts. The primer set for the first-round RT-PCR of the TCR CDR3 was HTBI. Via MiXCR, TCRdb re-called the multiplex PCR reads, giving one row per CDR3 protein. This sample has about 290,000 distinct CDR3 sequences; approximately 15% occur once, and the top ten carry approximately 7.9%. The sequenced sample consisted of blood. These receptors all stem from a woman in her forties with Graves' hyperthyroidism.

The V and J genes are TRBV9 and TRBJ2-1; TRBD2 aligns across 7 bases. J lost 10 bases, V lost 0 bases, and 4 bases had no gene match. CDR1 SGDLS and CDR2 YYNGEE come from the germline V gene. This CDR3 spans 13 amino acids. The DNA of the CDR3 is TGTGCCAGCAGCGTAGTGGGGAGGGGAGAGCAGTTCTTC. As protein: CASSVVGRGEQFF.

The table lists this clonotype with many counts. The V call is TRBV30, the J call TRBJ1-1, with TRBD1 as a possible D gene (6 bases). CDR3 length equals 14 residues. Trimming took 2 bases from V and 5 from J, leaving 15 bases between them. The germline CDR1 and CDR2 sequences are GTSNPN and SVGIG (reference sequence). The CDR3 sequence: CAWSKLTGRTEAFF. In DNA form, the CDR3 reads TGTGCCTGGAGTAAACTAACAGGGAGGACTGAAGCTTTCTTT.

A few counts support this clonotype. A much larger clone differs by one base, so this may be a read error. The V call is TRBV5-5, the J call TRBJ2-5; D possibly corresponds to TRBD1 (6 bases). Germline loops: CDR1 SGHKS, CDR2 YYEKEE (reference sequence). CDR3 length: 14 residues. CDR3 protein: CASSARTDQEAQYF. The CDR3 nucleotides are TGTGCCAGCAGCGCGAGGACAGATCAAGAGGCCCAGTACTTC.

This clonotype was observed at least ten times. This rearrangement joins TRBV28 to TRBJ1-2, with 7 positions matching TRBD1. The CDR3 totals 17 residues. V was pared by 4 bases and J by 0 bases, with 11 bases of the junction left unmatched. Germline V gene lookup returns CDR1 MDHEN and CDR2 SYDVKM. The CDR3 nucleotides read TGTGCCAGCAGTTCGGGACAGTACGCCCAAGCTAACTATGGCTACACCTTC. Translated, it gives CASSSGQYAQANYGYTF.

This clonotype was recorded a few times. J is TRBJ2-7 and V is TRBV3-1; 8 bases agree with TRBD2. The length of the CDR3 is 15 residues. Germline V gene sequence: CDR1 LGHDT, CDR2 YNNKEL (reference sequence). After removal of 1 base from V and 3 bases from J, the junction contained 5 bases not matched to a gene. CDR3 DNA: TGTGCCAGCAGCCAAGTCAGCGGGAGTTTCTACGAGCAGTACTTC. Translating it yields CASSQVSGSFYEQYF.

As concerns this clonotype: A much larger clone differs by one base, so this may be a read error. The V call is TRBV3-1, the J call TRBJ2-5; D ambiguous. CDR1 LGHDT and CDR2 YNNKEL come from the germline V gene (reference sequence). This CDR3 is built from 13 residues. The CDR3 sequence: CASSPLPQEAQYF. In DNA, the CDR3 is TGTGCCAGCAGCCCACTCCCTCAAGAGGCCCAGTACTTC.

The table lists this clonotype with many counts. The chain employs TRBV12-3 or TRBV12-4 and TRBJ1-1; TRBD1 is a possible D gene (5 bases). The CDR3 sequence is 12 residues long. V was clipped by 7 bases and J by 4 bases, with 10 bases between them. The CDR3 reads CASTGSGTEAFF. The CDR3 DNA sequence: TGTGCCAGCACAGGGTCCGGCACTGAAGCTTTCTTT.

The chain carries TRBV7-8 and TRBJ1-5; no firm D call. Trimming removed 5 bases at V and 9 bases at J, with 14 bases between. Looked up from germline, CDR1 is SGHVS and CDR2 is FQNEAQ. CDR3 length equals 13 residues. Here the CDR3 reads CASSQTEFGPQHF. CDR3 in DNA: TGTGCCAGCAGCCAAACGGAGTTTGGGCCCCAGCATTTT.

This clonotype was detected many times. The chain combines TRBV29-1 with TRBJ2-1, with a possible D match to TRBD1 (5 bases). Germline V gene sequence: CDR1 SQVTM, CDR2 ANQGSEA. Between the trimmed V and J ends, which lost 1 base and 6 bases, there was a span of 13 bases. This CDR3 contains 14 residues. CDR3 region: CSVEGRQSGNEQFF. DNA for the CDR3: TGCAGCGTTGAAGGTAGACAGTCGGGCAATGAGCAGTTCTTC.

V and J are TRBV7-2 and TRBJ2-3; the D call may be TRBD1 or TRBD2 (5 bases each). Germline CDR1 reads SGHTA; CDR2 reads FQGNSA. Deletions cut 2 bases from V and 1 base from J, with 19 bases between. CDR3 length: 18 amino acids. This chain's CDR3 is CASSLYRYGGMGTDTQYF. CDR3 sequence (DNA): TGTGCCAGCAGCTTATATCGGTATGGGGGTATGGGCACAGATACGCAGTATTTT.

The CDR3 bases are TGCGCCAGCAGCCAATCAGGGGGCGCAAACTATGGCTACACCTTC. It yields the protein CASSQSGGANYGYTF. The V call is TRBV4-1, the J call TRBJ1-2, with TRBD1 matching 8 bases. CDR1 is MGHRA and CDR2 is YSYEKL in the germline V gene. The J segment lost 2 bases and the V segment lost 2 bases, leaving 4 bases of the junction unmatched. CDR3 length: 15 amino acids.

This clonotype was picked up many times. This rearrangement joins TRBV3-1 to TRBJ2-3, with TRBD2 as a possible D gene (5 bases). Trimming left V 5 bases short and J 6 bases short, with 18 bases between. CDR1 and CDR2 (germline): LGHDT, YNNKEL (reference sequence). CDR3 length: 15 residues. CDR3 nucleotides: TGTGCCAGCAGCGACACCGGGAATCCAACGGATACGCAGTATTTT. This translates into CASSDTGNPTDTQYF.

This clonotype was detected ten times or more. The rearrangement uses TRBV11-2 and TRBJ2-3; D ambiguous. The germline V gene encodes CDR1 SGHAT and CDR2 FQNNGV. The CDR3 totals 14 residues. The V end lost 5 bases, the J end lost 0 bases, and 9 bases lay between the germline ends. In nucleotides, the CDR3 is TGTGCCAGCAGCCCGCAGCAGAGCACAGATACGCAGTATTTT. Amino acid sequence: CASSPQQSTDTQYF.

In this sample, this clonotype turned up a few times. This rearrangement joins TRBV13 to TRBJ1-1; D unresolved. Germline V gene sequence: CDR1 PRHDT, CDR2 FYEKMQ (reference sequence). Trimming stripped 5 bases from V and 4 bases from J, with 14 bases between. The length of the CDR3 is 14 residues. CDR3 amino acids: CASSPSSASTEAFF. Here the CDR3 DNA reads TGTGCCAGCAGCCCCTCGTCAGCCAGCACTGAAGCTTTCTTT.

The sample holds many counts of this clonotype. This chain connects TRBV20-1 to TRBJ1-5, with a tentative D call TRBD1 (6 bases). The V gene lost 2 bases and the J gene lost 11 bases, with 19 bases spanning the gap. Germline V gives CDR1 DFQATT, CDR2 SNEGSKA (reference sequence). The CDR3 has 14 amino acids. The CDR3 nucleotides are TGCAGTGCTAGAAAGGACAGTCAGGCCTCGTCCCAGCATTTT. Translating gives CSARKDSQASSQHF.

The rearrangement uses TRBV11-3 and TRBJ2-1, with D perhaps given as TRBD1 or TRBD2 (5 bases each). Germline CDR1 and CDR2: SGHNT and YENEEA. The CDR3 totals 18 residues. V lost 0 bases and J lost 1, with 16 bases in between. The CDR3 is CASSLDPTWGPSYNEQFF. The DNA for the CDR3 is TGTGCCAGCAGCTTAGATCCCACGTGGGGACCATCCTACAATGAGCAGTTCTTC.

This clonotype showed up many times. The junction departs from germline at one end; a sequencing error may be responsible. The chain couples TRBV2 to TRBJ1-2; D remains unclear. The CDR3 sequence is 15 residues long. Germline loops: CDR1 SNHLY, CDR2 FYNNEI. CDR3 bases: TGTGCCAGCACTGAACCGGGAGGGCCGGGAGAGGGCTACACCTTC. It is translated as CASTEPGGPGEGYTF.

This clonotype was picked up a small number of times. This chain connects TRBV6-1 to TRBJ2-6; 9 nucleotides line up with TRBD1. The CDR3 loop spans 16 amino acids. Germline trimming cut 5 bases from V and 7 bases from J; bases unmatched to any gene: 9. The germline V gene has CDR1 MNHNS and CDR2 SASEGT. CDR3 in DNA: TGTGCCAGCAGTCACAGGGGGCCCCTTTCCGCCAACGTCCTGACTTTC. Its translation: CASSHRGPLSANVLTF.

At least ten counts were recorded for this clonotype. The chain employs TRBV20-1 and TRBJ2-5, with D possibly being TRBD1 (5 bases). This CDR3 has 11 residues. Germline V gives CDR1 DFQATT, CDR2 SNEGSKA (reference sequence). The CDR3 reads CSRQNQETQYF. For the CDR3, the DNA is TGCAGCAGACAGAACCAAGAGACCCAGTACTTC.

This clonotype was seen many times. This chain uses TRBV2 with TRBJ2-7, with D possibly matching TRBD2 (6 bases). Germline-derived CDR1 and CDR2 are SNHLY and FYNNEI. The CDR3 length is 17 residues. Trimming cost V 4 bases and J 2 bases, with 21 bases left between them. The CDR3 loop is CASSAHSTATGAYEQYF. As DNA, the CDR3 is TGTGCCAGCAGTGCTCATTCGACTGCTACGGGGGCCTACGAGCAGTACTTC.

This clonotype was found many times. The J gene is TRBJ2-2, the V gene TRBV28; 9 nucleotides agree with TRBD1. The CDR3 extends over 15 amino acids. With V trimmed by 5 bases and J by 5 bases, 6 bases remained unmatched. Germline lookup yields CDR1 MDHEN and CDR2 SYDVKM. CDR3 residues: CASSLSGQGTGELFF. In nucleotides, the CDR3 is TGTGCCAGCAGTCTCTCCGGACAGGGGACCGGGGAGCTGTTTTTT.

This clonotype was observed at least ten times. A much larger clone sits a single nucleotide away, making a read error possible. V usage is TRBV12-3 or TRBV12-4 and J usage is TRBJ1-1; D gene uncertain. V was clipped by 2 bases and J by 1 base, with 2 bases between them. The CDR3 length is 12 residues. The CDR3 DNA follows: TGTGCCAGCAGTTTAAAGAACACTGAAGCTTTCTTT. Its translation: CASSLKNTEAFF.

The table lists this clonotype with many counts. This chain uses TRBV5-6 with TRBJ2-3; 8 nucleotides line up with TRBD2. The junction had 8 bases not matched to a gene; V was cut back by 4 bases and J by 4 bases. CDR3 length: 15 residues. The germline gives CDR1 SGHDT, CDR2 YYEEEE. The CDR3 protein is CASSLPGTSADTQYF. CDR3 bases: TGTGCCAGCAGCCTGCCCGGGACTAGTGCAGATACGCAGTATTTT. Based on the CDR3 plus reference TRBV5-6 and TRBJ2-3, the full variable domain is DAGVTQSPTHLIKTRGQQVTLRCSPKSGHDTVSWYQQALGQGPQFIFQYYEEEERQRGNFPDRFSGHQFPNYSSELNVNALLLGDSALYLCASSLPGTSADTQYFGPGTRLTVL.

The table lists this clonotype with many counts. V gene TRBV30 combines with J gene TRBJ1-3; D unresolved. The CDR3 covers 12 residues. CDR1 and CDR2 from the germline V gene are GTSNPN and SVGIG (reference sequence). The V end was cut by 4 bases, the J end by 1 base, with 5 bases between. CDR3 nucleotides: TGTGCCTGGACAGGTTCTGGAAACACCATATATTTT. This encodes CAWTGSGNTIYF.

Many counts were recorded for this clonotype. The gene calls are TRBV18 and TRBJ1-3, with D uncertain. The CDR3 covers 15 residues. Trimming shortened V by 0 bases and J by 0 bases, and 6 bases separated the two germline ends. The germline V gene encodes CDR1 KGHSH and CDR2 LQKENI. The CDR3 coding sequence is TGTGCCAGCTCACCACCAGGAGTCTCTGGAAACACCATATATTTT. This sequence encodes CASSPPGVSGNTIYF.

The rearrangement uses TRBV7-9 and TRBJ1-5, with D unresolved. Germline lookup yields CDR1 SEHNR and CDR2 FQNEAQ (reference sequence). The CDR3 runs 15 residues. V gave up 1 base and J gave up 0 bases, with 7 bases separating them. The CDR3 nucleotides are TGTGCCAGCAGCTTAGTGCATTATAGCAATCAGCCCCAGCATTTT. Translated, it gives CASSLVHYSNQPQHF.

DNA of the CDR3: TGCGCCACCAGGAGCTCCTATAATTCACCCCTCCACTTT. Its translation: CATRSSYNSPLHF. This sequence joins TRBV10-2 and TRBJ1-6; no firm D call. This CDR3 region has 13 residues. V was trimmed by 10 bases and J by 0 bases, leaving 7 bases between them. Germline assignment: CDR1 WSHSY and CDR2 SAAADI.

This clonotype was detected many times. Here the CDR3 DNA reads TGTGCCAGCAGTCGCCTTCGATCCTACGAGCAGTACTTC. It yields the protein CASSRLRSYEQYF. V is TRBV27 and J is TRBJ2-7; D uncertain. The CDR3 extends over 13 amino acids. Germline CDR1 and CDR2: MNHEY and SMNVEV (reference sequence). V was clipped by 5 bases and J by 1 base, with 9 bases between them.